A single sample is the source of the 18 T cell receptor beta chains below, sequenced in a study of blood T cell repertoires in COVID-19. TCRdb keeps only in-frame clones here, not all; method: immunoSEQ multiplex PCR. Among approximately 120,000 clones listed, approximately 84% were seen once. Sample: peripheral blood. The receptors come from a human donor in a cohort sampled during active COVID-19.

The CDR3 loop reads CASNNRQGREQYF. The CDR3, as DNA: TGTGCCAGCAACAACCGACAGGGGCGTGAGCAGTACTTC. The chain employs TRBV12-3 or TRBV12-4 and TRBJ2-7; 8 bases are a match to TRBD1. This CDR3 region has 13 residues. Germline trimming cut 7 bases from V and 7 bases from J; bases unmatched to any gene: 9.

The V call is TRBV2, the J call TRBJ1-1; D is unresolved. CDR1 SNHLY and CDR2 FYNNEI come from the germline V gene. CDR3 size: 12 residues. V lost 6 bases and J lost 1, with 6 bases in between. The chain's CDR3 is CASREQNTEAFF. DNA of the CDR3: TGTGCCAGCAGGGAACAGAACACTGAAGCTTTCTTT. The entire variable domain, with the rest obtained from reference TRBV2 and TRBJ1-1, is as follows: EPEVTQTPSHQVTQMGQEVILRCVPISNHLYFYWYRQILGQKVEFLVSFYNNEISEKSEIFDDQFSVERPDGSNFTLKIRSTKLEDSAMYFCASREQNTEAFFGQGTRLTVV.

The chain couples TRBV5-1 to TRBJ1-1; D perhaps matches TRBD1 (6 bases). The CDR3 length is 14 residues. The V end was cut by 4 bases, the J end by 1 base, with 11 bases between. Germline CDR1 reads SGHRS; CDR2 reads YFSETQ. The CDR3 coding sequence is TGCGCCAGCAGCCTGGACAGCCAGAACACTGAAGCTTTCTTT. This encodes CASSLDSQNTEAFF. Complete variable domain (other parts from reference TRBV5-1 and TRBJ1-1): KAGVTQTPRYLIKTRGQQVTLSCSPISGHRSVSWYQQTPGQGLQFLFEYFSETQRNKGNFPGRFSGRQFSNSRSEMNVSTLELGDSALYLCASSLDSQNTEAFFGQGTRLTVV.

The chain carries TRBV15 and TRBJ2-1; 10 bases agree with TRBD2. The CDR3 has 16 residues. J was trimmed by 8 bases and V by 3 bases; bases with no gene match: 10. Germline V gives CDR1 LNHNV, CDR2 YYDKDF (reference sequence). CDR3: CATSSRLSGGVHEQFF. The CDR3 coding sequence is TGTGCCACCAGCAGCCGACTAAGCGGGGGGGTCCATGAGCAGTTCTTC.

This rearrangement joins TRBV3-1 (or the pseudogene TRBV3-2) to TRBJ2-5; TRBD2 matches 9 bases. V gave up 5 bases and J gave up 4 bases; unmatched junction bases: 5. The CDR3 totals 14 residues. CDR1 and CDR2 (germline): LGHDT, YNNKEL (reference sequence). The CDR3 DNA is TGTGCCAGCAGCTCCAGCGGGGGGCGAGAGACCCAGTACTTC. This encodes CASSSSGGRETQYF.

V is TRBV5-4 and J is TRBJ2-1; 9 positions agree with TRBD1. This CDR3 comprises 15 residues. Germline CDR1 is SGHNT and CDR2 is YYREEE (reference sequence). The V segment lost 5 bases and the J segment 0 bases; nucleotides outside the gene matches: 3. The CDR3 sequence: CASRRDRVSYNEQFF. CDR3 nucleotides: TGTGCCAGCAGACGGGACAGGGTCTCCTACAATGAGCAGTTCTTC.

The rearrangement joins TRBV12-5 to TRBJ2-5; 13 positions match TRBD2. This CDR3 contains 16 residues. Germline lookup yields CDR1 LGHNT and CDR2 FRNRAP. Trimming removed 5 bases from V and 0 bases from J; junction bases left unmatched: 3. DNA for the CDR3: TGTGCTAGTGGTAGGACTAGCGGGGGTTACCAAGAGACCCAGTACTTC. Protein product: CASGRTSGGYQETQYF.

The chain couples TRBV5-4 to TRBJ2-7; 9 bases are shared with TRBD1. Germline V gene data show CDR1 as SGHNT and CDR2 as YYREEE (reference sequence). This CDR3 is built from 13 residues. V shed 5 bases and J 3 bases; nucleotides not matched to a gene: 3. The CDR3 DNA reads TGTGCCAGCAGGCCGGACAGGGGCTACGAGCAGTACTTC. This codes for CASRPDRGYEQYF.

This clone was counted only a few times. The chain is built from TRBV11-2 and TRBJ1-2, with D unclear. CDR3 length equals 12 residues. CDR1 SGHAT and CDR2 FQNNGV come from the germline V gene. V lost 3 bases and J lost 7, with 9 bases in between. DNA of the CDR3: TGTGCCAGCAGCTTTGGAGGAGGTGGCTACACCTTC. As protein: CASSFGGGGYTF.

For this clone: The same CDR3 also results from other DNA sequences found in this sample. The chain links TRBV5-1 to TRBJ1-3; the D is unclear. The CDR3 runs 14 residues. Per germline, CDR1 SGHRS and CDR2 YFSETQ. V dropped 4 bases and J dropped 0 bases, with 8 bases sitting between them. The CDR3, as DNA: TGCGCCAGCAGCGAACAGAGCTCTGGAAACACCATATATTTT. As protein: CASSEQSSGNTIYF.

V usage is TRBV7-8 and J usage is TRBJ2-1; 9 nucleotides align to TRBD2. The CDR3 extends over 15 amino acids. Trimming removed 1 base from V and 10 bases from J; junction bases left unmatched: 8. The germline V gene encodes CDR1 SGHVS and CDR2 FQNEAQ. The CDR3 DNA sequence: TGTGCCAGCAGCTTAGTGGCGGGGGGGATTCGGGAGCAGTTCTTC. Translation: CASSLVAGGIREQFF.

The CDR3 nucleotides are TGTGCCAGCAGCCATACGGACGGGAACGAGCAGTACTTC. This gives the protein CASSHTDGNEQYF. The chain links TRBV12-3 or TRBV12-4 to TRBJ2-7; D perhaps matches TRBD2 (5 bases). The CDR3 totals 13 residues. The V and J ends lost 6 bases and 5 bases respectively, with 14 bases between them.

The chain combines TRBV19 with TRBJ1-5; D not certain. Trimming pared 9 bases from V and 3 bases from J, leaving 12 bases between. The germline gives CDR1 LNHDA, CDR2 SQIVND (reference sequence). There are 13 residues in the CDR3. The CDR3 nucleotides read TGTGCCAGCAGTGACACGAACAATCAGCCCCAGCATTTT. Translation: CASSDTNNQPQHF. The whole variable domain, remainder taken from reference TRBV19 and TRBJ1-5, is DGGITQSPKYLFRKEGQNVTLSCEQNLNHDAMYWYRQDPGQGLRLIYYSQIVNDFQKGDIAEGYSVSREKKESFPLTVTSAQKNPTAFYLCASSDTNNQPQHFGDGTRLSIL.

This sequence joins TRBV6-4 and TRBJ2-3; 8 nucleotides align to TRBD2. From germline, CDR1 is MRHNA and CDR2 SNTAGT. This CDR3 is built from 13 residues. V shed 8 bases, J shed 4 bases, and the junction held 5 bases outside the gene matches. The CDR3 DNA reads as TGTGCCAGCCGGCGGGGGGTCTCAGATACGCAGTATTTT. This gives the protein CASRRGVSDTQYF.

This clone was picked up one time. The chain couples TRBV3-1 (or the pseudogene TRBV3-2) to TRBJ1-2; 10 bases match TRBD1. V shed 1 base, J shed 6 bases, and the junction held 11 bases outside the gene matches. The germline gives CDR1 LGHDT, CDR2 YNNKEL (reference sequence). The CDR3 spans 17 residues. DNA of the CDR3: TGTGCCAGCAGCCAAGGAAGGGACAGGGGCACCCGGAATGGCTACACCTTC. Its protein is CASSQGRDRGTRNGYTF.

The chain carries TRBV11-2 and TRBJ2-3; TRBD2 aligns across 8 bases. V lost 6 bases to trimming and J lost 2 bases; unmatched junction nucleotides: 7. The CDR3 loop spans 15 amino acids. From germline, CDR1 is SGHAT and CDR2 FQNNGV. CDR3 in amino acids: CASSRGGYYTDTQYF. Written as DNA, the CDR3 is TGTGCCAGCAGTCGGGGGGGGTACTACACAGATACGCAGTATTTT.

The V call is TRBV5-1, the J call TRBJ1-6, with a weak D call TRBD1 (6 bases). The CDR3 loop spans 15 amino acids. The V and J ends lost 5 bases and 5 bases respectively, with 14 bases between them. The germline gives CDR1 SGHRS, CDR2 YFSETQ. CDR3 nucleotide sequence: TGCGCCAGCAGTCCAGGGGCAGGGAATAATTCACCCCTCCACTTT. Its translation is CASSPGAGNNSPLHF.

This clone showed up just a few times. V gene TRBV5-1 combines with J gene TRBJ2-1; 10 positions match TRBD2. The length of the CDR3 is 16 residues. Germline V gene lookup returns CDR1 SGHRS and CDR2 YFSETQ. Trimming at V came to 3 bases and at J to 4 bases, leaving 7 bases not matched to a gene. CDR3 nucleotides: TGCGCCAGCAGCTGGAGCGCTAGCGGGGGATACAATGAGCAGTTCTTC. As protein: CASSWSASGGYNEQFF.